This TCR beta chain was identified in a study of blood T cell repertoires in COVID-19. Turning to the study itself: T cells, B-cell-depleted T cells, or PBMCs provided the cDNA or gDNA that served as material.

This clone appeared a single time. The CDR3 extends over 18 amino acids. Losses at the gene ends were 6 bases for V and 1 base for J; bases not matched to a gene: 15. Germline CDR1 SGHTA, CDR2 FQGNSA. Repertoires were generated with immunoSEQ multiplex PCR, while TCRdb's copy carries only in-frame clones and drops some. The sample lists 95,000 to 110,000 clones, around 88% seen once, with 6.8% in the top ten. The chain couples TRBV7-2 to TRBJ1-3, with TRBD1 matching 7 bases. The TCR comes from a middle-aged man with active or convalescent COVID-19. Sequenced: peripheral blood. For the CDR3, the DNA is TGTGCCAGCAGTTCAGCTAGACAGGGTCTAAGATCTGGAAACACCATATATTTT. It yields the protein CASSSARQGLRSGNTIYF.